This record covers a single T cell receptor beta chain. Its target is unknown. The sample comes from a study of Graves' ophthalmopathy and Graves' hyperthyroidism. Study-level results: The model flagged ophthalmopathy progression at roughly 71% sensitivity and around 72% specificity.

Amplifying from RNA transcripts, the study obtained TCR beta CDR3 regions. After a first-round RT-PCR with HTBI primers, a second-round multiplex PCR was run. Using its own MiXCR run on the multiplex PCR reads, TCRdb lists one record per CDR3 protein. The table includes about 700,000 distinct CDR3 sequences, over 40% detected once. A volume of 8 to 10 ml of fresh peripheral blood supplied the PBMCs. This TCR derives from an adult man with Graves' ophthalmopathy. What was sequenced was peripheral blood.

The CDR3: CASSGSGSGYTF. The CDR3 DNA is TGTGCCAGCAGCGGTAGCGGGAGTGGCTACACCTTC. This chain links TRBV9 with TRBJ1-2; D gene unclear. V dropped 3 bases and J dropped 7 bases, with 10 bases sitting between them. Germline V gene sequence: CDR1 SGDLS, CDR2 YYNGEE. The CDR3 sequence is 12 residues long.